Each of the 25 T cell receptor beta chains below was sequenced from the same sample in a study of blood T cells in healthy people across ages. A J-beta primer mix and a sample-barcoded 5' primer were used in a second PCR of about 6 to 12 cycles. MiXCR, applied by TCRdb to the 5' RACE reads, yields one record per CDR3 protein. The data hold 800,000 to 1,000,000 distinct CDR3 sequences, with about 44% observed a single time. The sample was blood. These receptors originate from a young man in good health.

The rearrangement joins TRBV6-2 or TRBV6-3 to TRBJ2-1; 10 bases map to TRBD2. The last part of the DNA fits TRBJ2-7 better; the J call may be wrong. Germline assignment: CDR1 MNHEY and CDR2 SVGEGT. This CDR3 has 14 residues. CDR3 in amino acids: CASTGLADYNEQYF. CDR3 coding DNA: TGTGCCAGCACCGGACTAGCGGACTACAATGAGCAGTACTTC.

This clonotype was seen a few times. The gene calls are TRBV12-3 or TRBV12-4 and TRBJ2-7; D call uncertain. CDR3 size: 14 residues. Trimming shortened V by 1 base and J by 3 bases, and 10 bases separated the two germline ends. In nucleotides, the CDR3 is TGTGCCAGCAGTTTAGGAGACATCTACTACGAGCAGTACTTC. This gives the protein CASSLGDIYYEQYF.

The chain has TRBV4-2 and TRBJ1-4, with no clear D. The CDR3 has 17 residues. Germline V gene sequence: CDR1 LGHNA, CDR2 YNFKEQ. V was trimmed by 0 bases and J by 8 bases, leaving 19 bases between them. CDR3 residues: CASSQERGSNQGEKLFF. The DNA of the CDR3 is TGTGCCAGCAGCCAAGAGAGAGGGAGCAATCAAGGGGAAAAACTGTTTTTT.

The V and J genes are TRBV20-1 and TRBJ2-4; 8 nucleotides align to TRBD2. V was clipped by 0 bases and J by 13 bases; unmatched bases: 5. The CDR3 totals 12 residues. Germline V gene lookup returns CDR1 DFQATT and CDR2 SNEGSKA (reference sequence). CDR3 protein: CSARDNSGKQYF. In DNA, the CDR3 is TGCAGTGCTAGAGATAATAGCGGGAAGCAGTACTTC.

This clonotype was seen a few times. This chain connects TRBV20-1 to TRBJ2-7, with 7 bases fitting TRBD1. The germline V gene has CDR1 DFQATT and CDR2 SNEGSKA (reference sequence). This CDR3 spans 15 amino acids. V shed 1 base, J shed 2 bases, and the junction held 8 bases outside the gene matches. Here the CDR3 reads CSARVSGDRPYEQYF. In DNA form, the CDR3 reads TGCAGTGCTAGAGTGTCTGGGGACAGACCCTACGAGCAGTACTTC.

This clonotype has more than one count but fewer than ten. CDR3 sequence (DNA): TGCAGCGTTGGGGGGGGGCGGTTATCCTACGAGCAGTACTTC. Encoded protein: CSVGGGRLSYEQYF. The chain is built from TRBV29-1 and TRBJ2-7; D may be TRBD2 (7 bases). The CDR3 spans 14 residues. The germline V gene has CDR1 SQVTM and CDR2 ANQGSEA. The germline V and J ends were trimmed by 4 bases and 1 base, with 14 bases remaining between them.

This clonotype was seen only a few times. The chain is built from TRBV3-1 and TRBJ2-7; D is unclear. Trimming took off 3 bases at V and 0 bases at J, with 6 bases between the two ends. CDR3 size: 13 residues. Germline CDR1 LGHDT, CDR2 YNNKEL (reference sequence). The CDR3, as DNA: TGTGCCAGCAGCCATCACAGCTCCTACGAGCAGTACTTC. Amino acid sequence: CASSHHSSYEQYF.

The chain employs TRBV4-3 and TRBJ1-2; no firm D call. V lost 2 bases to trimming and J lost 4 bases, with 20 bases between them. Germline V gene data show CDR1 as LGHNA and CDR2 as YSLEER. The CDR3 length is 17 residues. CDR3 loop: CASSQQSSTVVPYGYTF. The DNA for the CDR3 is TGCGCCAGCAGCCAACAATCTTCTACGGTTGTCCCCTATGGCTACACCTTC.

This chain uses TRBV24-1 with TRBJ2-1; D might be TRBD1 (6 bases). V was shortened by 7 bases and J by 5 bases, with 20 bases between the two germline ends. CDR1 KGHDR and CDR2 SFDVKD come from the germline V gene. CDR3 length equals 16 residues. CDR3 sequence: CATRGPQDRVDNEQFF. The CDR3 nucleotides read TGTGCCACCAGGGGTCCTCAGGACAGAGTCGACAATGAGCAGTTCTTC.

This clonotype was detected a few times. The rearrangement joins TRBV4-2 to TRBJ1-1, with TRBD1 as a possible D gene (5 bases). V was shortened by 5 bases and J by 0 bases, with 7 bases between the two germline ends. The CDR3 has 13 amino acids. The germline V gene has CDR1 LGHNA and CDR2 YNFKEQ. CDR3 amino acids: CASSKDMNTEAFF. CDR3 DNA sequence: TGTGCCAGCAGCAAGGACATGAACACTGAAGCTTTCTTT.

Many counts were recorded for this clonotype. CDR3 protein: CSVEVRGQPQHF. The DNA of the CDR3 is TGCAGCGTTGAAGTCAGGGGTCAGCCCCAGCATTTT. This chain joins TRBV29-1 and TRBJ1-5, with D possibly being TRBD1 (6 bases). Between the trimmed V and J ends, which lost 1 base and 6 bases, there was a span of 7 bases. The germline V gene encodes CDR1 SQVTM and CDR2 ANQGSEA. The CDR3 runs 12 residues.

Points on this clonotype: Germline is not matched at one junction end, which may reflect a read error. This sequence joins TRBV7-7 and TRBJ2-3, with TRBD2 identical over 8 bases. Germline CDR1 and CDR2: SSHAT and FNYEAQ (reference sequence). This CDR3 contains 17 residues. The CDR3 coding sequence is TGTGCTAGCAGCCCGCGGACCAGCGGGGGTTTCTCAGATACGCAGTATTTT. It codes for CASSPRTSGGFSDTQYF. The full variable domain, its missing parts supplied by reference TRBV7-7 and TRBJ2-3, is GAGVSQSPRYKVTKRGQDVTLRCDPISSHATLYWYQQALGQGPEFLTYFNYEAQPDKSGLPSDRFSAERPEGSISTLTIQRTEQRDSAMYRCASSPRTSGGFSDTQYFGPGTRLTVL.

This clonotype was detected ten times or more. J is TRBJ2-5 and V is TRBV2; D gene unclear. This CDR3 region has 12 residues. The V end was cut by 6 bases, the J end by 4 bases, with 9 bases between. Germline V gene sequence: CDR1 SNHLY, CDR2 FYNNEI. The CDR3 loop reads CASRIVGETQYF. In DNA form, the CDR3 reads TGTGCCAGCAGAATCGTTGGAGAGACCCAGTACTTC.

This clonotype was seen more than once but under ten times. The chain links TRBV9 to TRBJ2-3, with 10 bases that match TRBD2. Germline values: CDR1 SGDLS, CDR2 YYNGEE. This CDR3 has 13 amino acids. The V segment lost 0 bases and the J segment 9 bases; nucleotides outside the gene matches: 1. CDR3: CASSVETSGTQYF. The CDR3 DNA reads TGTGCCAGCAGCGTAGAGACTAGCGGGACGCAGTATTTT.

This clonotype has only a few counts. The J gene is TRBJ2-4, the V gene TRBV7-9, with a possible D match to TRBD2 (6 bases). There are 16 residues in the CDR3. CDR1 is SEHNR and CDR2 is FQNEAQ in the germline V gene (reference sequence). V lost 1 base and J 0 bases, leaving 10 bases between the germline ends. CDR3 protein: CASSLEAGLAKNIQYF. The CDR3 DNA sequence: TGTGCCAGCAGCTTAGAGGCGGGACTAGCCAAAAACATTCAGTACTTC. Full variable domain (rest looked up from reference TRBV7-9 and TRBJ2-4): DTGVSQNPRHKITKRGQNVTFRCDPISEHNRLYWYRQTLGQGPEFLTYFQNEAQLEKSRLLSDRFSAERPKGSFSTLEIQRTEQGDSAMYLCASSLEAGLAKNIQYFGAGTRLSVL.

CDR3 DNA sequence: TGCAGTGCTACCAGGGGGAGTCACGGCAATCAGCCCCAGCATTTT. Its translation is CSATRGSHGNQPQHF. The chain combines TRBV20-1 with TRBJ1-5; 7 bases align to TRBD1. The V and J ends lost 4 bases and 2 bases, in that order; junction bases with no gene match: 8. The CDR3 extends over 15 amino acids. From germline, CDR1 is DFQATT and CDR2 SNEGSKA (reference sequence).

This clonotype appeared once. The chain uses TRBV5-1 and TRBJ1-1; maybe TRBD1 (5 bases). V was clipped by 0 bases and J by 6 bases, with 15 bases between them. Germline V gene lookup returns CDR1 SGHRS and CDR2 YFSETQ. The CDR3 totals 15 residues. CDR3 sequence: CASSLDQGSMAEAFF. The CDR3 DNA reads TGCGCCAGCAGCTTGGATCAGGGCTCGATGGCTGAAGCTTTCTTT. The variable domain in full, with the rest retrieved from reference TRBV5-1 and TRBJ1-1, is KAGVTQTPRYLIKTRGQQVTLSCSPISGHRSVSWYQQTPGQGLQFLFEYFSETQRNKGNFPGRFSGRQFSNSRSEMNVSTLELGDSALYLCASSLDQGSMAEAFFGQGTRLTVV.

This clonotype has a handful of counts. J is TRBJ2-7 and V is TRBV4-3; no clear D. V was clipped by 0 bases and J by 4 bases, with 10 bases between them. The CDR3 runs 14 residues. Per germline, CDR1 LGHNA and CDR2 YSLEER. CDR3: CASSQDRPEYEQYF. The CDR3 DNA follows: TGCGCCAGCAGCCAAGATCGCCCGGAATACGAGCAGTACTTC.

The J gene is TRBJ2-5, the V gene TRBV9; the D gene is possibly TRBD2 (5 bases). Trimming took off 0 bases at V and 0 bases at J, with 9 bases between the two ends. Germline V gene data show CDR1 as SGDLS and CDR2 as YYNGEE. The CDR3 is 15 residues long. The CDR3 DNA is TGTGCCAGCAGCGTAGTGACGCGGGACCAAGAGACCCAGTACTTC. Translation gives CASSVVTRDQETQYF. The full variable domain, in which reference TRBV9 and TRBJ2-5 provide the parts outside the CDR3, is DSGVTQTPKHLITATGQRVTLRCSPRSGDLSVYWYQQSLDQGLQFLIQYYNGEERAKGNILERFSAQQFPDLHSELNLSSLELGDSALYFCASSVVTRDQETQYFGPGTRLLVL.

In its sample, this clonotype was seen a few times. The gene calls are TRBV5-1 and TRBJ2-5; no clear D gene. With 5 bases removed from V and 1 base from J, the gap between germline ends came to 9 bases. Germline lookup yields CDR1 SGHRS and CDR2 YFSETQ. This CDR3 spans 13 amino acids. The CDR3 spells CASRKNFQETQYF. The DNA of the CDR3 is TGCGCCAGCAGAAAAAACTTCCAAGAGACCCAGTACTTC.

A few counts support this clonotype. V is TRBV6-2 or TRBV6-3 and J is TRBJ2-7, with D perhaps assigned TRBD1 or TRBD2 (5 bases each). The germline V and J ends were trimmed by 6 bases and 6 bases, with 27 bases remaining between them. The germline V gene encodes CDR1 MNHEY and CDR2 SVGEGT. CDR3 size: 17 residues. CDR3 sequence: CASRPWGPDRLLGEQYF. The CDR3 coding sequence is TGTGCCAGCAGACCATGGGGACCGGATCGACTACTGGGCGAGCAGTACTTC.

Note on this clonotype: A much larger clone differs by one base, so this may be a read error. The chain is built from TRBV12-3 or TRBV12-4 and TRBJ1-1, with 8 bases fitting TRBD1. V lost 6 bases and J lost 10; bases outside the gene matches: 13. The CDR3 sequence is 14 residues long. CDR3 sequence (DNA): TGTGCCAGCAGAATGTCCAGGACAGGGATGACAGCTTTCTTT. Amino acid sequence: CASRMSRTGMTAFF.

This clonotype was seen more than once but under ten times. CDR3 in amino acids: CAISLEGGQSYEQYF. DNA of the CDR3: TGTGCCATCAGCCTAGAGGGGGGCCAGTCCTACGAGCAGTACTTC. This chain connects TRBV10-3 to TRBJ2-7; D tentatively fits TRBD1 or TRBD2 (6 bases each). This CDR3 region has 15 residues. With 6 bases removed from V and 1 base from J, the gap between germline ends came to 16 bases. Germline assignment: CDR1 ENHRY and CDR2 SYGVKD.

This clonotype was picked up a small number of times. J is TRBJ1-2 and V is TRBV27; perhaps TRBD1 as D (5 bases). Looked up from germline, CDR1 is MNHEY and CDR2 is SMNVEV (reference sequence). The CDR3 is 14 residues long. Trimming pared 6 bases from V and 7 bases from J, leaving 18 bases between. The CDR3 bases are TGTGCCAGCAGCTTTGCAGGGAAAGAAATTGGCTACACCTTC. Its protein product is CASSFAGKEIGYTF.

The V and J genes are TRBV29-1 and TRBJ1-4, with D maybe TRBD1 (6 bases). The V end lost 4 bases, the J end lost 8 bases, and 17 bases lay between the germline ends. The germline V gene has CDR1 SQVTM and CDR2 ANQGSEA. The CDR3 has 14 residues. This CDR3 is CSVGAGTTGEKLFF. CDR3 bases: TGCAGCGTTGGGGCCGGGACAACGGGGGAAAAACTGTTTTTT.